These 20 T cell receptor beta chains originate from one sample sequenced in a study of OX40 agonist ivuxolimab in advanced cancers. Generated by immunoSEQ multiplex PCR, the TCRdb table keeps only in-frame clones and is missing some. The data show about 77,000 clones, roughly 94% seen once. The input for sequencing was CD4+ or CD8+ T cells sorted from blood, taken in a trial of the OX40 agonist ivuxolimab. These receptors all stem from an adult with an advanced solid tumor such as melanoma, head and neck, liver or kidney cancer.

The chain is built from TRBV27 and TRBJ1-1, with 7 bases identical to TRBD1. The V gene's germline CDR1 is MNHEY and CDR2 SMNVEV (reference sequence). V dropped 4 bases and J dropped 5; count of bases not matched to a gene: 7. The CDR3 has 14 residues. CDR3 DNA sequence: TGTGCCAGCAGTTATAGGGGGCCTCAAACTGAAGCTTTCTTT. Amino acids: CASSYRGPQTEAFF.

For the CDR3, the DNA is TGCGCCAGCAGCCAGAGCCTCACCGAAAATGAAAAACTGTTTTTT. Amino acids: CASSQSLTENEKLFF. V is TRBV4-3 and J is TRBJ1-4; no clear D. This CDR3 has 15 amino acids. Trimming took off 3 bases at V and 5 bases at J, with 13 bases between the two ends. From germline, CDR1 is LGHNA and CDR2 YSLEER.

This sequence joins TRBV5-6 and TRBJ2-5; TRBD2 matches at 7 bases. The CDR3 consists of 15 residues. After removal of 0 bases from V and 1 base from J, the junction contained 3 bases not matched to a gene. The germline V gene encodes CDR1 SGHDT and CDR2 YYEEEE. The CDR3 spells CASSLVGGGQETQYF. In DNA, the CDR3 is TGTGCCAGCAGCTTGGTAGGCGGGGGCCAAGAGACCCAGTACTTC.

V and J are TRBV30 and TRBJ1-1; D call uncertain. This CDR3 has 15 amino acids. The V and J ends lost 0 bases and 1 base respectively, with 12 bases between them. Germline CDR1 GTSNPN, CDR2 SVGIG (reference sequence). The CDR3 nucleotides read TGTGCCTGGAGTGTGTTAGGGCAGTCGAACACTGAAGCTTTCTTT. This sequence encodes CAWSVLGQSNTEAFF.

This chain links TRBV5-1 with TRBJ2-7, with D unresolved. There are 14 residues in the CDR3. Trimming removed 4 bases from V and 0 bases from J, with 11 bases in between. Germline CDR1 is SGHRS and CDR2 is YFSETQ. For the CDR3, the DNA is TGCGCCAGCAGCCCGAGAGGCTTCTCCTACGAGCAGTACTTC. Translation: CASSPRGFSYEQYF. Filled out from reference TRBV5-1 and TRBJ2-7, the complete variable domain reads KAGVTQTPRYLIKTRGQQVTLSCSPISGHRSVSWYQQTPGQGLQFLFEYFSETQRNKGNFPGRFSGRQFSNSRSEMNVSTLELGDSALYLCASSPRGFSYEQYFGPGTRLTVT.

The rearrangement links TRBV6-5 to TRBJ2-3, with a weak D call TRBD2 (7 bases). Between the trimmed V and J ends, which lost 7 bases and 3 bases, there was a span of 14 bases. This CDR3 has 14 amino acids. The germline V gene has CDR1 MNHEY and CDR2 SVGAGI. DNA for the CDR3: TGTGCCAGCAAAGGGAGGGGGGTTACAGATACGCAGTATTTT. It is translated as CASKGRGVTDTQYF.

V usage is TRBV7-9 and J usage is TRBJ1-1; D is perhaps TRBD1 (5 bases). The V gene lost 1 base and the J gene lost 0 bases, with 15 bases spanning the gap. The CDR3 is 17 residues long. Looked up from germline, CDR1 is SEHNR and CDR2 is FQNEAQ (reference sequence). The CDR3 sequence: CASSLGPPGVMNTEAFF. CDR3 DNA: TGTGCCAGCAGCTTAGGACCCCCGGGGGTCATGAACACTGAAGCTTTCTTT.

CDR3 region: CASSSRDGSNTGELFF. Here the CDR3 DNA reads TGTGCCAGTAGTTCCCGGGACGGATCGAACACCGGGGAGCTGTTTTTT. J is TRBJ2-2 and V is TRBV19; D is possibly TRBD1 or TRBD2 (5 bases each). The CDR3 length is 16 residues. Germline values: CDR1 LNHDA, CDR2 SQIVND (reference sequence). V lost 5 bases and J 0 bases, leaving 13 bases between the germline ends.

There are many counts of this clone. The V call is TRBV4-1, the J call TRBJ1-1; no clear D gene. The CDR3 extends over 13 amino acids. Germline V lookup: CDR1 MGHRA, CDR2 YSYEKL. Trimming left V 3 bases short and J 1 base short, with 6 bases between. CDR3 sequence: CASSQPGNTEAFF. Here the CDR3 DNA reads TGCGCCAGCAGCCAGCCAGGGAACACTGAAGCTTTCTTT.

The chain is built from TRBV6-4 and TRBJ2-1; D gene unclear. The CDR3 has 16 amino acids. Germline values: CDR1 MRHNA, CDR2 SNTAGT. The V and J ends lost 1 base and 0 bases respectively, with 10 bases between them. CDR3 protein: CASSDYPEGSYNEQFF. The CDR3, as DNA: TGTGCCAGCAGTGACTACCCGGAAGGCTCCTACAATGAGCAGTTCTTC.

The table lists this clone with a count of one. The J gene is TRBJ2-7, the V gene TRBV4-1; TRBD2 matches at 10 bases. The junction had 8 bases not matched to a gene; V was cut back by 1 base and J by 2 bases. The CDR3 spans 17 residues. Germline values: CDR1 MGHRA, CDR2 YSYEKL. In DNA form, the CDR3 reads TGCGCCAGCAGCCAAGTGTTTCGAGCGGGAGGGCCCTACGAGCAGTACTTC. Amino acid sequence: CASSQVFRAGGPYEQYF.

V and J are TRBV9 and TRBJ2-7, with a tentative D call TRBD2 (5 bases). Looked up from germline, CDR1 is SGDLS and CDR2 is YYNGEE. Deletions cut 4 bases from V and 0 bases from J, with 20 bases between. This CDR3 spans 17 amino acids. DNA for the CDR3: TGTGCCAGCAGCCCTCGGGAAAGACCGAGGAGCTCCTACGAGCAGTACTTC. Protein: CASSPRERPRSSYEQYF. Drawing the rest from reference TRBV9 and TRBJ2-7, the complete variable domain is DSGVTQTPKHLITATGQRVTLRCSPRSGDLSVYWYQQSLDQGLQFLIQYYNGEERAKGNILERFSAQQFPDLHSELNLSSLELGDSALYFCASSPRERPRSSYEQYFGPGTRLTVT.

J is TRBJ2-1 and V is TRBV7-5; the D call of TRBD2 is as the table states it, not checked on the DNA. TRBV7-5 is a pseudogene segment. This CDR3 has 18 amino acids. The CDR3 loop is CARSLEKQARSSYNEQFF. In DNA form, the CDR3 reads TGTGCCAGAAGCTTAGAGAAACAAGCGCGGAGCTCCTACAATGAGCAGTTCTTC.

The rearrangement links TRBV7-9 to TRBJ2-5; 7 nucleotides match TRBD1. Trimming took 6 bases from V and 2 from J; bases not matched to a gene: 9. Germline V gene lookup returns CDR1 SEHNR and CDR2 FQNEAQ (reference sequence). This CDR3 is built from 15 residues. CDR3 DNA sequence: TGTGCCAGCAGTGGCGAGGGGGCTGCGCAAGAGACCCAGTACTTC. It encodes CASSGEGAAQETQYF.

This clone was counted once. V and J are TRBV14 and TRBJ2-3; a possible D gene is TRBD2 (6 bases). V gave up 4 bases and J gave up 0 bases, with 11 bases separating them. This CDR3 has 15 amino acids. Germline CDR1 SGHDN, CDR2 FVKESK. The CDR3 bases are TGTGCCAGCAGCCCGTGGGGGACTAGCACAGATACGCAGTATTTT. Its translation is CASSPWGTSTDTQYF.

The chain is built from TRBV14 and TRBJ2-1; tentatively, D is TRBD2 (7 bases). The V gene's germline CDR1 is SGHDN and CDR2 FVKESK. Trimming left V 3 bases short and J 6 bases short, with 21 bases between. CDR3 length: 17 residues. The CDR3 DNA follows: TGTGCCAGCAGCCAGAGGGGCGGAGGGGGGGTTCTCAATGAGCAGTTCTTC. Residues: CASSQRGGGGVLNEQFF.

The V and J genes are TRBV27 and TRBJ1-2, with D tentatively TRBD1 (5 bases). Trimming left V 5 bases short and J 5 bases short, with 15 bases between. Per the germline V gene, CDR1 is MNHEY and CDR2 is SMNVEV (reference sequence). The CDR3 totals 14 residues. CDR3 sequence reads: CASSPGTGLYGYTF. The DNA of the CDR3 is TGTGCCAGCAGTCCCGGGACGGGGTTGTATGGCTACACCTTC.

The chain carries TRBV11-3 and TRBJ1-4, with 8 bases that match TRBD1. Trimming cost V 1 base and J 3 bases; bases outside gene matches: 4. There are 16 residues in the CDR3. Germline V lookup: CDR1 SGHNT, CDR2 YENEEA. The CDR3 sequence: CASSLGRGRANEKLFF. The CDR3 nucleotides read TGTGCCAGCAGCTTAGGCAGGGGGCGGGCTAATGAAAAACTGTTTTTT.

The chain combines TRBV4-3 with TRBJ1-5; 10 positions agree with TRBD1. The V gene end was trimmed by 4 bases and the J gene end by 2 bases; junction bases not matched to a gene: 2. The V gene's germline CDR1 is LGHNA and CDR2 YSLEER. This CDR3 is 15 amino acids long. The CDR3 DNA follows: TGCGCCAGCAGCCCCGGGACAGGGGGCAATCAGCCCCAGCATTTT. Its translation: CASSPGTGGNQPQHF.

The CDR3, as DNA: TGTGCCAGCAGTTTTAGGCAGGGGACCTACGAGCAGTACTTC. This codes for CASSFRQGTYEQYF. The chain carries TRBV6-6 and TRBJ2-7, with D perhaps TRBD1 (6 bases). The CDR3 consists of 14 residues. Germline V gives CDR1 MNHNY, CDR2 SVGAGI (reference sequence). Trimming cost V 4 bases and J 2 bases, with 12 bases left between them.